This entry lists 5 T cell receptor beta chains sequenced from one sample in a study of shared clonotypes between healthy human individuals. Method: immunoSEQ multiplex PCR; TCRdb's copy keeps in-frame clones and lacks some. The table has about 470,000 clones, roughly 80% seen once. Input material: PBMCs. The receptors were sampled from a woman aged 40 to 50 in good health. Some clones in this sample may be carry-over from other donors' samples.

This chain links TRBV28 with TRBJ2-4; TRBD2 aligns across 8 bases. The J segment lost 7 bases and the V segment lost 6 bases, leaving 11 bases of the junction unmatched. The CDR3 contains 15 residues. Germline values: CDR1 MDHEN, CDR2 SYDVKM. The CDR3 region is CASRPTSGGGNIQYF. The CDR3 DNA is TGTGCCAGCAGACCAACTAGCGGAGGAGGGAACATTCAGTACTTC.

The chain recombines TRBV7-2 with TRBJ2-7, with D maybe TRBD2 (6 bases). The CDR3 extends over 17 amino acids. With 1 base removed from V and 2 bases from J, the gap between germline ends came to 18 bases. The germline V gene encodes CDR1 SGHTA and CDR2 FQGNSA. The CDR3 nucleotides read TGTGCCAGCAGCTTAGGGAGGGGTCCACATCCCCCCTACGAGCAGTACTTC. Its translation: CASSLGRGPHPPYEQYF. The full variable domain, completed using reference TRBV7-2 and TRBJ2-7, is GAGVSQSPSNKVTEKGKDVELRCDPISGHTALYWYRQSLGQGLEFLIYFQGNSAPDKSGLPSDRFSAERTGGSVSTLTIQRTQQEDSAVYLCASSLGRGPHPPYEQYFGPGTRLTVT.

The chain employs TRBV10-3 and TRBJ2-5; a possible D gene is TRBD2 (5 bases). TRBJ2-7 explains the end of the DNA better; the J call may be wrong. Per germline, CDR1 ENHRY and CDR2 SYGVKD. This CDR3 contains 13 residues. The CDR3, as DNA: TGTGCCATCAGTGAGTCGAACGGGGACGAGCAGTACTTC. Its protein product is CAISESNGDEQYF.

The J gene is TRBJ2-2, the V gene TRBV19; D call uncertain. Germline CDR1 LNHDA, CDR2 SQIVND (reference sequence). The V and J ends lost 5 bases and 0 bases respectively, with 10 bases between them. This CDR3 is 15 amino acids long. The CDR3 region has the DNA TGTGCCAGTAGTGAGTCAGGTGCGAACACCGGGGAGCTGTTTTTT. Translation gives CASSESGANTGELFF.

The rearrangement uses TRBV11-2 and TRBJ2-7; D may be TRBD2 (5 bases). The CDR3 sequence is 15 residues long. V gave up 5 bases and J gave up 3 bases, with 17 bases separating them. CDR1 and CDR2 from the germline V gene are SGHAT and FQNNGV. The CDR3 region has the DNA TGTGCCAGCAGCACCGGTAGGCTAGCTGACTACGAGCAGTACTTC. The encoded protein is CASSTGRLADYEQYF.